This T cell receptor beta chain was recovered during a study of blood T cell repertoires in COVID-19. The CDR3 runs 14 residues. From germline, CDR1 is SQVTM and CDR2 ANQGSEA. V gave up 0 bases and J gave up 7 bases, with 13 bases separating them. Measured with immunoSEQ multiplex PCR; TCRdb has only the in-frame clones, and not every one. This sample carries about 480,000 clones, around nine tenths of them seen once, and the ten largest clones take 1.5% to 2%. The TCR originated in a woman between 40 and 50 years old who had recovered from COVID-19. The chain joins TRBV29-1 to TRBJ1-5; D is perhaps TRBD1 (5 bases). Material: PBMCs or T cells enriched from blood (not recorded which). This chain's CDR3 is CSVEEGTEGQPQHF. The DNA of the CDR3 is TGCAGCGTTGAAGAGGGGACGGAGGGACAGCCCCAGCATTTT.